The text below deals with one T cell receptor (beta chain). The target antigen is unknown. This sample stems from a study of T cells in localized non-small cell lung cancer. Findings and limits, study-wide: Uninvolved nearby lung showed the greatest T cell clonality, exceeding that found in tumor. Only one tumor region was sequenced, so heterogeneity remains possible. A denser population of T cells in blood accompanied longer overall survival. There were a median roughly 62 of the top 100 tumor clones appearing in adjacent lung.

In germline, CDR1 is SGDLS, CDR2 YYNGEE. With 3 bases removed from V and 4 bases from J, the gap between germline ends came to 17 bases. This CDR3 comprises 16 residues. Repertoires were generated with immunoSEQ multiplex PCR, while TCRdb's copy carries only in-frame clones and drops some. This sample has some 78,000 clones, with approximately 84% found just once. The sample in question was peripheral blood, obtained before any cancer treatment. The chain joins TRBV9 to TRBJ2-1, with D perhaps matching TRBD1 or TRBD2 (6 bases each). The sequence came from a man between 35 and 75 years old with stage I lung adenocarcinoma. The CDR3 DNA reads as TGTGCCAGCAGCGCCAACCGGGGGCGGGATTACAATGAGCAGTTCTTC. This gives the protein CASSANRGRDYNEQFF.